This TCR beta chain was recovered during a study of OX40 agonist ivuxolimab in advanced cancers. The overall study: Intravenous ivuxolimab at 0.01 to 10 mg/kg was given to patients every 2 weeks.

The trim removed 8 bases at V and 2 bases at J, leaving 11 bases unmatched. This CDR3 is 14 amino acids long. Per germline, CDR1 SQVTM and CDR2 ANQGSEA. Points on this clone: Its antigen is unidentified.

Data came from immunoSEQ multiplex PCR; TCRdb stores just in-frame clones and leaves some out. The sample lists around 40,000 clones, 70% to 90% seen once, with roughly 3.6% in the top ten. Overall study findings and caveats: Clonal expansion among partial responders at 0.1-3.0 mg/kg ranked near the lowest.

Here the sequenced sample was CD4+ or CD8+ T cells sorted from blood, taken in a trial of the OX40 agonist ivuxolimab. The chain joins TRBV29-1 to TRBJ2-5; TRBD1 agrees at 7 bases. This receptor was obtained from an adult with an advanced solid tumor such as melanoma, head and neck, liver or kidney cancer. Written as DNA, the CDR3 is TGCAGCTTTGCCCCGCCGGGACAGCAAGAGACCCAGTACTTC. Translated: CSFAPPGQQETQYF.